This T cell receptor (beta chain) was identified during a study of T cells in localized non-small cell lung cancer. Study-wide results and limits: Median approximately 61 top-100 tumor clones were shared with paired adjacent lung. Heterogeneity cannot be ruled out, as sequencing used one tumor region only. Greater T cell density in blood accompanied longer overall survival.

The V gene end was trimmed by 0 bases and the J gene end by 6 bases; junction bases not matched to a gene: 7. CDR1 SGDLS and CDR2 YYNGEE come from the germline V gene. The CDR3 spans 16 residues. About this clone: No antigen is known for it.

Generated by immunoSEQ multiplex PCR, the TCRdb table keeps only in-frame clones and is missing some. This sample carries tens of thousands of clones, roughly 80% of them seen once, and the ten largest clones take approximately 15%. V is TRBV9 and J is TRBJ2-2; 8 positions match TRBD1. This sample comprised peripheral blood, obtained before any cancer treatment. This clonotype originated in a male donor older than 55 with stage III squamous cell lung carcinoma. CDR3 nucleotides: TGTGCCAGCAGCGTAGTGCAGGGGGCTGTTGCCGGGGAGCTGTTTTTT. It translates to CASSVVQGAVAGELFF.